In this sample, the clone carrying this T cell receptor (beta chain) turned up a few times. Its antigen is undetermined. TCRdb re-analysed the 5' RACE reads in MiXCR, keeping a single row per CDR3 protein. This table has approximately 600,000 distinct CDR3 sequences, roughly an eighth appearing once. This specimen comes from a study of T cells after yellow fever vaccination. With 4 bases clipped from V and 4 bases from J, the junction kept 8 bases outside the gene matches. CDR1 is LGHDT and CDR2 is YNNKEL in the germline V gene (reference sequence). The CDR3 is 17 amino acids. Study-level findings and limits: Clonotype sharing between CD4 and CD8 compartments was small.

This TCR derives from a man aged 25-45 years who received the YFV17D yellow fever vaccine. The sample in question was PBMCs, obtained on the day of the yellow fever booster vaccination. This chain joins TRBV3-1 and TRBJ2-5; 14 positions agree with TRBD2. CDR3 sequence reads: CASSPRLAGGRSETQYF. The CDR3 coding sequence is TGTGCCAGCAGCCCCCGACTAGCGGGAGGGCGTTCAGAGACCCAGTACTTC.